The TCR beta chain described here comes from a study of blood T cell repertoires in COVID-19. Study-wide background: Sources were T cells, B-cell-depleted T cells, or PBMCs; the material itself was cDNA or gDNA.

Original analysis: Amplification of reference gene primers provided the estimated nucleated cell counts. Clones were sequenced by immunoSEQ multiplex PCR, and TCRdb holds only the in-frame ones, with some missing. The DNA was the basis for D and trimming; V, J and clone size are from that table. Here the sample spans under 200,000 clones, almost 90% being singletons. The V end was cut by 4 bases, the J end by 0 bases, with 13 bases between. The CDR3 sequence is 15 residues long. Germline V lookup: CDR1 SGHRS, CDR2 YFSETQ. The sample was peripheral blood. This TCR derives from a man aged 18 to 29 with active or convalescent COVID-19. This rearrangement joins TRBV5-1 to TRBJ1-2; D is perhaps TRBD1 (6 bases). The CDR3 protein is CASSKGQSSNYGYTF. CDR3 nucleotide sequence: TGCGCCAGCAGCAAAGGACAGTCATCTAACTATGGCTACACCTTC.